The 7 T cell receptor beta chains below come from one sample, sequenced in a study of pediatric ulcerative colitis. Rectal tissue came from one to two pinch biopsies taken at colonoscopy. Sequencing used immunoSEQ multiplex PCR; TCRdb keeps in-frame clones, though not all of them. The data show about 36,000 clones, 55% to 85% seen once. The material sequenced was gut tissue. These receptors all stem from a boy between 5 and 17 years old with moderate ulcerative colitis.

This clone appeared once. V and J are TRBV5-8 and TRBJ1-2; the match to TRBD1 covers 7 bases. V lost 0 bases to trimming and J lost 7 bases; unmatched junction nucleotides: 9. From germline, CDR1 is SGHTS and CDR2 YDEGEE. This CDR3 comprises 15 residues. CDR3 sequence: CASSLEQGQGGGYTF. The CDR3 DNA reads TGTGCCAGCAGCTTGGAGCAGGGCCAGGGGGGTGGCTACACCTTC.

The rearrangement links TRBV4-1 to TRBJ1-5; unclear D gene. The CDR3 contains 15 residues. Germline loops: CDR1 MGHRA, CDR2 YSYEKL. The V end was cut by 0 bases, the J end by 0 bases, with 6 bases between. As DNA, the CDR3 is TGCGCCAGCAGCCAAGAAGGCTATAGCAATCAGCCCCAGCATTTT. This codes for CASSQEGYSNQPQHF.

The V and J genes are TRBV27 and TRBJ2-7; 11 bases are a match to TRBD2. V lost 2 bases to trimming and J lost 7 bases; unmatched junction nucleotides: 13. Germline assignment: CDR1 MNHEY and CDR2 SMNVEV (reference sequence). The CDR3 totals 17 residues. The CDR3 DNA sequence: TGTGCCAGCAGTTTACCGCCGTCACTAGCGGGAGAGGTTGAGCAGTACTTC. Protein: CASSLPPSLAGEVEQYF.

In its sample, this clone was seen once. V gene TRBV29-1 combines with J gene TRBJ2-3; 12 bases are shared with TRBD2. CDR3 size: 16 residues. Germline V gives CDR1 SQVTM, CDR2 ANQGSEA. V shed 7 bases and J 0 bases; nucleotides not matched to a gene: 8. CDR3 sequence: CSARTSGAFSTDTQYF. CDR3 DNA sequence: TGCAGCGCCCGGACTAGCGGGGCGTTTAGCACAGATACGCAGTATTTT.

V usage is TRBV13 and J usage is TRBJ1-6; D is uncertain. Trimming pared 5 bases from V and 8 bases from J, leaving 13 bases between. Germline V gene sequence: CDR1 PRHDT, CDR2 FYEKMQ (reference sequence). This CDR3 has 14 amino acids. CDR3 protein: CASSRGSSDSPLHF. CDR3 in DNA: TGTGCCAGCAGCCGAGGATCCTCGGATTCACCCCTCCACTTT.

The chain joins TRBV5-1 to TRBJ1-4; D is perhaps TRBD1 (5 bases). This CDR3 is 15 amino acids long. Germline values: CDR1 SGHRS, CDR2 YFSETQ. The V end was cut by 0 bases, the J end by 10 bases, with 16 bases between. CDR3 in amino acids: CASSLGPGAPRKLFF. The CDR3 DNA is TGCGCCAGCAGCTTGGGGCCCGGGGCCCCAAGAAAACTGTTTTTT.

This clone was seen a handful of times. The rearrangement joins TRBV27 to TRBJ1-2; 8 bases align to TRBD1. The germline V gene has CDR1 MNHEY and CDR2 SMNVEV (reference sequence). With 6 bases clipped from V and 6 bases from J, the junction kept 3 bases outside the gene matches. The CDR3 has 12 amino acids. CDR3 protein: CASRGQADGYTF. The CDR3 DNA reads as TGTGCCAGCAGGGGACAGGCGGATGGCTACACCTTC.